This T cell receptor beta chain was sequenced in a study of pediatric ulcerative colitis (dated by TCRdb to between 2018 and 2021). As for the study more broadly: Of the ulcerative colitis patients, seven had pancolitis and two had left-sided colitis, and histology in every patient was consistent with ulcerative colitis. From nine newly diagnosed, treatment-naive pediatric ulcerative colitis patients and a few non-IBD control children, paired blood and rectal samples were collected. By Pediatric Ulcerative Colitis Activity Index, mild disease was classified in two patients, moderate disease in several and acute severe colitis in three.

Per the germline V gene, SGDLS is the CDR1 and YYNGEE is the CDR2. Measured from the cysteine to the phenylalanine, the CDR3 is 15 residues long. Only the CDR3 portion is preserved as DNA: 45 bases, with reading frame beginning at the first base. V is clipped by 4 bases and J by 2 bases, and the sequence between their germline boundaries is 15 bases long. On the study overall, not on this receptor specifically: T cells from blood may have been included in the rectal pinch biopsies, particularly in patients with overt colitis. A couple of rectal CDR3 clonotypes were found in every ulcerative colitis patient but in no control. Autologous blood-rectal clonal overlap was significantly higher in ulcerative colitis patients than in controls, suggesting increased T cell trafficking to inflamed tissue. Rectal repertoire features separated controls, mild-moderate and acute severe colitis patients; acute severe colitis showed reduced rectal diversity due to clonal expansions. Repertoires were derived from total lymphocyte DNA, so rare subsets such as regulatory T cells may have patterns not reflected. With only a few individuals, the healthy control group was small. For technical reasons, substantially fewer templates were yielded by the blood samples of a couple of patients, and these blood samples were excluded from blood-rectal overlap analysis.

Through the immunoSEQ TRB Survey service, multiplex V and J primers were used to amplify rearranged CDR3 beta regions from genomic DNA. To keep sequencing depth the same across samples, survey-level depth of up to 500,000 reads per sample was applied. The libraries were purified, combined into pools and sequenced with Illumina technology. Regarding the original processing steps: Productive clonality, sample overlap, pairwise scatters, CDR3 beta length, V/D/J gene usage and productiveness were all assessed with the immunoSEQ online tools. Calculated diversity was defined as the number of unique rearrangements divided by total templates, multiplied by 100, and Shannon and Simpson indices were computed as well. Z-score normalized data were analyzed by principal component analysis with the R prcomp function and the ggbiplot package. Morisita's index was used to quantify blood-rectal clonal overlap within each subject. Here the immuneACCESS table is served through TCRdb, limited to in-frame sequences with V and J called. Missing clones are a known gap in these copies; in checked studies unresolved V genes cover under half, and the rest lacks a known reason. V, J and clone size were drawn from that table, and D and trimming were deduced from the DNA. The sample table records about 22,000 clones; 71% of these occur just once. The top ten hold around a sixth of the sample.

During colonoscopy, one to two rectal pinch biopsies were obtained for research purposes. No immunosuppressive medication had been given to the ulcerative colitis patients before the diagnostic colonoscopy. Before DNA was isolated, the rectal biopsies underwent proteinase K digestion. The Wizard kit (Promega) was used to extract genomic DNA from the blood and intestinal samples. As for this clone: There is no known antigen for this receptor. No base qualities exist here, and no much larger clone lies one base off it.

The specimen was gut tissue. The sequence was obtained from a boy aged 10-17 years with severe ulcerative colitis. The sequence links TRBV9 to TRBJ1-1; no D gene is confidently identified. The bases read TGTGCCAGCAGCCCTCGAGGAAACCGTAACACTGAAGCTTTCTTT. Its translation is CASSPRGNRNTEAFF.